Below, 22 T cell receptor beta chains from the same sample are listed, as sequenced in a study of blood T cell repertoires in COVID-19. Sequencing used immunoSEQ multiplex PCR; TCRdb keeps in-frame clones, though not all of them. Of more than 60,000 clones listed, around 80% are singletons. The sample was peripheral blood. The receptors originated from a man aged 55 to 70 with acute or convalescent COVID-19.

The table lists this clone with a count of one. The genes are TRBV11-2 and TRBJ2-6; D not resolved. Per the germline V gene, CDR1 is SGHAT and CDR2 is FQNNGV. The CDR3 runs 17 residues. V dropped 3 bases and J dropped 2 bases, with 14 bases sitting between them. The CDR3, as DNA: TGTGCCAGCAGCTTTGCGCCAGGCGCCCCTGGGGCCAACGTCCTGACTTTC. Its protein product is CASSFAPGAPGANVLTF.

CDR3: CASSLPQAAEETQYF. In DNA form, the CDR3 reads TGTGCCAGCAGCTTGCCTCAGGCAGCAGAAGAGACCCAGTACTTC. The chain joins TRBV7-2 to TRBJ2-5; D is undetermined. Germline CDR1 SGHTA, CDR2 FQGNSA. The V gene lost 3 bases and the J gene lost 3 bases, with 14 bases spanning the gap. CDR3 length: 15 residues.

V gene TRBV4-2 combines with J gene TRBJ2-1; 10 nucleotides line up with TRBD2. The V segment lost 1 base and the J segment 0 bases; nucleotides outside the gene matches: 3. The germline gives CDR1 LGHNA, CDR2 YNFKEQ. The CDR3 is 17 residues long. CDR3 in DNA: TGTGCCAGCAGCCAAGGCGCTAGCGGGGGCTCCTACAATGAGCAGTTCTTC. Its protein is CASSQGASGGSYNEQFF.

This chain links TRBV20-1 with TRBJ1-2; D is uncertain. Germline-derived CDR1 and CDR2 are DFQATT and SNEGSKA (reference sequence). The CDR3 runs to 11 residues. Between the trimmed V and J ends, which lost 3 bases and 13 bases, there was a span of 15 bases. The CDR3 nucleotides read TGCAGTGCTAGCGAATTACTCGTTTCCACCTTC. This sequence encodes CSASELLVSTF.

The V and J genes are TRBV7-9 and TRBJ1-4, with 7 nucleotides matching TRBD1. The CDR3 has 15 residues. In germline, CDR1 is SEHNR, CDR2 FQNEAQ (reference sequence). V dropped 4 bases and J dropped 8; count of bases not matched to a gene: 10. The DNA of the CDR3 is TGTGCCAGCAGCTCCCCGACAGGGCGCTGGGAAAAACTGTTTTTT. Protein sequence: CASSSPTGRWEKLFF.

This clone occurred many times. The chain links TRBV18 to TRBJ2-7; D may be TRBD2 (5 bases). V gave up 2 bases and J gave up 5 bases, with 13 bases separating them. CDR3 length: 14 residues. The germline V gene encodes CDR1 KGHSH and CDR2 LQKENI. CDR3 region: CASSPSGVQDEQYF. In nucleotides, the CDR3 is TGTGCCAGCTCACCATCCGGGGTTCAGGACGAGCAGTACTTC.

The genes are TRBV9 and TRBJ2-2; D is possibly TRBD2 (5 bases). Germline V gene lookup returns CDR1 SGDLS and CDR2 YYNGEE. Trimming removed 1 base from V and 3 bases from J, with 10 bases in between. This CDR3 contains 15 residues. The CDR3 DNA is TGTGCCAGCAGCGTATCCTCGGGGTACACCGGGGAGCTGTTTTTT. As protein: CASSVSSGYTGELFF.

The chain joins TRBV27 to TRBJ2-7; 10 bases map to TRBD2. There are 14 residues in the CDR3. The V gene's germline CDR1 is MNHEY and CDR2 SMNVEV (reference sequence). After removal of 5 bases from V and 6 bases from J, the junction contained 7 bases not matched to a gene. Here the CDR3 DNA reads TGTGCCAGCAGTCTAGCGGGAGTTGGGCTCGAGCAGTACTTC. This sequence encodes CASSLAGVGLEQYF.

The gene calls are TRBV19 and TRBJ1-2; 7 bases match TRBD1. The CDR3 has 14 residues. V dropped 4 bases and J dropped 2; count of bases not matched to a gene: 4. Per the germline V gene, CDR1 is LNHDA and CDR2 is SQIVND (reference sequence). CDR3 coding DNA: TGTGCCAGTAGTAGCGGGACAGTGAACTATGGCTACACCTTC. Translating it yields CASSSGTVNYGYTF.

This chain connects TRBV24-1 to TRBJ2-1; the match to TRBD2 covers 7 bases. CDR3 size: 15 residues. Germline V gene lookup returns CDR1 KGHDR and CDR2 SFDVKD. After removal of 6 bases from V and 4 bases from J, the junction contained 8 bases not matched to a gene. Here the CDR3 reads CATSRQGGIYNEQFF. The CDR3 nucleotides read TGTGCCACCAGTCGGCAGGGAGGGATATACAATGAGCAGTTCTTC.

This clone turned up a few times. The rearrangement joins TRBV3-1 (or the pseudogene TRBV3-2) to TRBJ1-1; D ambiguous. The V gene lost 2 bases and the J gene lost 7 bases, with 11 bases spanning the gap. Per germline, CDR1 LGHDT and CDR2 YNNKEL (reference sequence). CDR3 length: 13 residues. The CDR3 is CASSQSERSEAFF. The CDR3 nucleotides read TGTGCCAGCAGCCAAAGCGAGAGGAGTGAAGCTTTCTTT.

The chain recombines TRBV4-1 with TRBJ2-1; tentatively, D is TRBD2 (7 bases). The germline CDR1 and CDR2 sequences are MGHRA and YSYEKL. The CDR3 sequence is 17 residues long. Trimming stripped 3 bases from V and 4 bases from J, with 19 bases between. The CDR3 sequence is CASSQTLGGRGYNEQFF. The CDR3 DNA reads TGCGCCAGCAGCCAGACCCTTGGGGGGCGGGGGTACAATGAGCAGTTCTTC.

The chain combines TRBV12-3 or TRBV12-4 with TRBJ2-7; 11 nucleotides agree with TRBD1. V was clipped by 8 bases and J by 6 bases; unmatched bases: 6. This CDR3 region has 13 residues. The CDR3 bases are TGTGCCAGCTGCGGACAGGGGGCGTGCGAGCAGTACTTC. The encoded protein is CASCGQGACEQYF.

The chain carries TRBV5-5 and TRBJ2-7; 7 bases fit TRBD1. The CDR3 runs 14 residues. Germline assignment: CDR1 SGHKS and CDR2 YYEKEE (reference sequence). Losses at the gene ends were 1 base for V and 1 base for J; bases not matched to a gene: 2. For the CDR3, the DNA is TGTGCCAGCAGCTTGTGGGACAGTTCCTACGAGCAGTACTTC. Translating it yields CASSLWDSSYEQYF.

This chain links TRBV7-2 with TRBJ2-6; tentatively, D is TRBD2 (6 bases). The germline V gene encodes CDR1 SGHTA and CDR2 FQGNSA. This CDR3 spans 17 amino acids. V dropped 7 bases and J dropped 0 bases, with 16 bases sitting between them. Here the CDR3 DNA reads TGTGCCAGCACCTCATACGGGGGAAGCTCTGGGGCCAACGTCCTGACTTTC. This codes for CASTSYGGSSGANVLTF.

CDR3 in DNA: TGTGCCAGCAGTGAAAAGGGACAGGGGGCGGAGGGCTACACCTTC. Its protein product is CASSEKGQGAEGYTF. The rearrangement links TRBV2 to TRBJ1-2; 12 positions agree with TRBD1. CDR3 length: 15 amino acids. In germline, CDR1 is SNHLY, CDR2 FYNNEI. V gave up 2 bases and J gave up 8 bases; unmatched junction bases: 6.

V gene TRBV12-3 or TRBV12-4 combines with J gene TRBJ2-3, with D unresolved. Trimming pared 2 bases from V and 4 bases from J, leaving 7 bases between. The CDR3 has 13 amino acids. The CDR3 sequence is CASSLSWPDTQYF. The CDR3 region has the DNA TGTGCCAGCAGTTTATCGTGGCCAGATACGCAGTATTTT.

This chain links TRBV19 with TRBJ1-3; a weak D match, TRBD1 (5 bases). Germline values: CDR1 LNHDA, CDR2 SQIVND (reference sequence). The CDR3 totals 14 residues. V lost 4 bases to trimming and J lost 3 bases, with 10 bases between them. The CDR3: CASSNQGSGNTIYF. As DNA, the CDR3 is TGTGCCAGTAGTAACCAGGGTAGTGGAAACACCATATATTTT. The whole variable domain, filled in from reference TRBV19 and TRBJ1-3, reads DGGITQSPKYLFRKEGQNVTLSCEQNLNHDAMYWYRQDPGQGLRLIYYSQIVNDFQKGDIAEGYSVSREKKESFPLTVTSAQKNPTAFYLCASSNQGSGNTIYFGEGSWLTVV.

CDR3: CASRTGQGSQPQHF. The CDR3 DNA is TGTGCCAGCAGGACCGGACAGGGAAGTCAGCCCCAGCATTTT. The rearrangement uses TRBV28 and TRBJ1-5, with 8 bases identical to TRBD1. CDR1 is MDHEN, CDR2 SYDVKM, per germline. V shed 6 bases, J shed 6 bases, and the junction held 7 bases outside the gene matches. This CDR3 comprises 14 residues.

A single count supports this clone. The chain combines TRBV10-1 with TRBJ2-5, with 12 bases lining up with TRBD2. Trimming cost V 8 bases and J 2 bases; bases outside gene matches: 6. Germline assignment: CDR1 WNHNN and CDR2 SYGVQD (reference sequence). This CDR3 comprises 15 residues. CDR3 sequence: CASRSTSGGQETQYF. CDR3 coding DNA: TGCGCCAGCCGATCGACTAGCGGGGGACAAGAGACCCAGTACTTC.

The genes are TRBV7-3 and TRBJ1-1; no clear D gene. Trimming took 1 base from V and 1 from J, leaving 4 bases between them. CDR3 length equals 13 residues. The V gene's germline CDR1 is SGHTA and CDR2 FQGTGA. This CDR3 is CASSLNRNTEAFF. The CDR3 bases are TGTGCCAGCAGCTTAAACAGGAACACTGAAGCTTTCTTT.

This clone was seen just once. The chain carries TRBV28 and TRBJ1-5; no firm D call. Germline V lookup: CDR1 MDHEN, CDR2 SYDVKM. The CDR3 sequence is 15 residues long. Trimming cost V 5 bases and J 2 bases, with 13 bases left between them. The CDR3 is CASSKQKIGNQPQHF. CDR3 nucleotides: TGTGCCAGCAGTAAACAGAAGATTGGCAATCAGCCCCAGCATTTT.